This paragraph covers one T cell receptor (beta chain) sequence. As yet, its antigen is unknown. Sequencing of TCR beta covered CD8+ and CD4+ T cells obtained from blood. The sample originates from a study of CD8 T cells in Susac syndrome. The RNA, roughly 0.45 to 1 ug, was put through reverse transcription using random hexamers. TCRdb re-called the immunoSEQ multiplex PCR reads through MiXCR, storing one row per CDR3 protein. The sample yields approximately 160,000 distinct CDR3 sequences, 85% to 95% seen once. Findings and limits, study-wide: An acknowledgment was made by the study that its TCR sequencing and HLA analysis involved relatively few individuals.

V shed 5 bases and J 3 bases; nucleotides not matched to a gene: 8. Germline V gene lookup returns CDR1 MNHNS and CDR2 SASEGT. The CDR3 totals 18 residues. The V gene is TRBV6-1, the J gene TRBJ2-3; TRBD2 aligns across 16 bases. Sequenced: CD4+ T cells from PBMCs. The sequence came from a human donor with multiple sclerosis. Written as DNA, the CDR3 is TGTGCCAGCAGTACCCCGGGGACTAGCGGGGGGGCGACAGATACGCAGTATTTT. Encoded protein: CASSTPGTSGGATDTQYF.